The source of this T cell receptor (beta chain) is a study of T cells after yellow fever vaccination (dated by TCRdb to between 2017 and 2020). As for the study more broadly: The SMART-Seq v4 Ultra Low Input RNA kit was used to prepare libraries from fractions with low cell numbers. To follow T-cell clones before and after both primary and booster YFV17D yellow fever vaccination, bulk TCR alpha and beta repertoires underwent longitudinal sequencing. Two healthy male donors, one aged 18 to 30 and one aged 30 to 40 years, made up the cohort. Blood was drawn at multiple timepoints before and after primary and secondary immunization, with bulk PBMC replicates and cell subsets isolated.

The CDR3 runs 14 residues from the cysteine to the phenylalanine. Just the 42-base CDR3 DNA is kept, in frame starting at base 1. Trimming costs V 1 base and J 3 bases, and their ends lie 8 bases apart. Per the germline V gene, SGHTA is the CDR1 and FQGNSA is the CDR2. A remark on this clonotype: Its specific antigen is unknown. No per-base quality is available; no much larger clone lies one base away.

The sample's treatment or condition label, decoded: live attenuated yellow fever vaccine strain. At every blood-draw timepoint, two biological replicates of bulk PBMCs were collected. PBMCs were isolated from peripheral blood using a standard Ficoll-Paque protocol. TriZol was used to extract RNA from bulk PBMCs, from CD4 and CD8 fractions, and from dextramer-positive and dextramer-negative fractions. Points the paper makes about the study in general: Computational filtering was needed because FACS-sorted repertoires could contain abundant contaminating clonotypes from the bulk population. After the booster, most of the clones that had expanded following primary vaccination were detected again (approximately 95% of CD4 and around 90% of CD8), which suggests that memory was broadly maintained. Compared with the primary T-cell response, the secondary T-cell response was faster but weaker, reaching its peak on day 5 rather than on day 15. A small share of clonotypes was detected in both CD4 and CD8 compartments, with the overlap likely arising from convergent recombination. The study included only two donors, which limits how far the findings can be generalized.

The sample was run on an Illumina NovaSeq 6000. TCR cDNA was made using 5'RACE template switching, a step that added a universal primer site and unique molecular identifiers. Priming of cDNA synthesis was performed from both the TCR alpha and TCR beta constant segments. Two PCR steps were used to amplify libraries, with sample barcodes and sequencing adapters being added in the second step. Libraries were sequenced on Illumina HiSeq 2500 (2x100 bp) or NovaSeq (2x150 bp). The paper's processing steps were these. MIGEC handled demultiplexing of reads and collapsing into UMI consensus sequences, while MiXCR performed V(D)J alignment. Using edgeR on replicate PBMC samples, clonotypes were called vaccine-responding if FDR was below 0.01 and the log2 fold change was above 5 up to day 15. Bulk clonotypes were assigned CD4 or CD8 identity according to which sequenced CD4 or CD8 repertoire held them at higher abundance. TCRdb redid the processing of the public reads, applying fastp at Q25 and MiXCR, and retained in-frame beta chains. Rows with one shared CDR3 protein collapse into an entry with the most common genes and DNA. The V and J calls here are based on TCRdb, not the publication. This sample comprises fewer than 450,000 distinct CDR3 sequences, about 4% of them detected only once. 20% to 25% of the sample comes from the top ten.

This sequence originates from a young man who received the YFV17D yellow fever vaccine. The sequence links TRBV7-2 to TRBJ2-3; 6 matching bases give a weak D call of TRBD1. The sample here was PBMCs, taken 5 days after the yellow fever booster vaccination. The CDR3 corresponds to CASSLVGATDTQYF. Here is the DNA: TGTGCCAGCAGCTTAGTGGGGGCTACAGATACGCAGTATTTT.